The source of this T cell receptor beta chain is a study of blood T cell repertoires in COVID-19. Background on the study: Samples of COVID-19 (acute and convalescent) were obtained from the United States, Italy and Spain. From T cells, B-cell-depleted T cells, or PBMCs came the material, which was cDNA or gDNA.

In the original processing: For nucleated cells, counts were estimated from reference gene primer amplification. TCRdb's copy holds only in-frame clones and misses some; the assay was immunoSEQ multiplex PCR. V, J and clone size are those of that table, while D and trimming were read from the DNA. This table has more than 95,000 clones, about 85% appearing once. The germline V gene encodes CDR1 ENHRY and CDR2 SYGVKD. This CDR3 has 12 residues. Trimming removed 3 bases from V and 15 bases from J; junction bases left unmatched: 6. Sequenced material: peripheral blood. This sequence originates from a man between 45 and 60 years old in a cohort sampled during active COVID-19. V and J are TRBV10-3 and TRBJ2-1; 9 bases map to TRBD2. The CDR3 DNA follows: TGTGCCATCAGTGACGGACTAGCGTCGGGGTTCTTC. Translation gives CAISDGLASGFF.